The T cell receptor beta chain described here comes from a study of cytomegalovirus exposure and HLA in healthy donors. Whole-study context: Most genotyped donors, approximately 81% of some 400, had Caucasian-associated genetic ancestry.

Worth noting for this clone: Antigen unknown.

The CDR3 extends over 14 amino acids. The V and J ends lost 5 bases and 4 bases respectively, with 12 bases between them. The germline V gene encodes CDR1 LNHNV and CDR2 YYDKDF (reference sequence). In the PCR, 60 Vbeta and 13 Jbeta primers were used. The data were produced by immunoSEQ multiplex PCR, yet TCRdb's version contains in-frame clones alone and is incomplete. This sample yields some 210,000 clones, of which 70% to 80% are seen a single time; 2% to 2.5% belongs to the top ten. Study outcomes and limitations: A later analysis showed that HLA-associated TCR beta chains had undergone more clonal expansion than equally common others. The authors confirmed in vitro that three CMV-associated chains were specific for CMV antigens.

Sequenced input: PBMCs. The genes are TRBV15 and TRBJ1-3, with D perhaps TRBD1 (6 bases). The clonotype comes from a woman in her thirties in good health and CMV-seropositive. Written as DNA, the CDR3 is TGTGCCACCAGCGCCCGACAGGAGGGAAACACCATATATTTT. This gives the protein CATSARQEGNTIYF.